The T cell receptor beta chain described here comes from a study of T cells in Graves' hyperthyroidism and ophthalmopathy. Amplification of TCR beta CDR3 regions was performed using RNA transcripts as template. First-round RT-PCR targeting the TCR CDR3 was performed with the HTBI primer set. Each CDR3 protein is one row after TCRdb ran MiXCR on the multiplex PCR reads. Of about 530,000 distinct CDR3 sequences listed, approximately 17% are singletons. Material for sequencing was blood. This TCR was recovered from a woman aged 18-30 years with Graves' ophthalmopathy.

Written as DNA, the CDR3 is TGTGCCAGCAGTTCCTACAGGGGCCCGTCAGATACGCAGTATTTT. Its protein is CASSSYRGPSDTQYF. The chain has TRBV28 and TRBJ2-3, with 7 bases lining up with TRBD1. The germline CDR1 and CDR2 sequences are MDHEN and SYDVKM. This CDR3 is built from 15 residues. With 4 bases clipped from V and 4 bases from J, the junction kept 8 bases outside the gene matches.